Presented here are 8 T cell receptor beta chains from one specimen sequenced in a study of blood T cell repertoires in COVID-19. The protocol was immunoSEQ multiplex PCR, while the TCRdb copy is restricted to in-frame clones and leaves out a portion. The sample has 210,000 or so clones; under 90% are singletons. The specimen was peripheral blood. These receptors originate from a human donor in a cohort sampled during active COVID-19.

A single count supports this clone. This chain connects TRBV5-1 to TRBJ2-3; 8 nucleotides line up with TRBD2. V lost 3 bases and J lost 3; bases outside the gene matches: 6. Germline V gene data show CDR1 as SGHRS and CDR2 as YFSETQ. CDR3 length: 15 residues. The CDR3 region is CASSSGASGTDTQYF. The CDR3 DNA is TGCGCCAGCAGCTCCGGGGCTAGCGGGACAGATACGCAGTATTTT.

The rearrangement uses TRBV5-1 and TRBJ2-3; maybe TRBD1 (5 bases). The CDR3 contains 14 residues. Germline V gives CDR1 SGHRS, CDR2 YFSETQ. The ends were cut back, 7 bases at V and 4 bases at J, with 16 bases in the middle. The CDR3 loop is CASGPSDRSDTQYF. CDR3 DNA: TGCGCCAGCGGCCCCTCTGACAGATCAGATACGCAGTATTTT. Variable domain in full (rest from reference TRBV5-1 and TRBJ2-3): KAGVTQTPRYLIKTRGQQVTLSCSPISGHRSVSWYQQTPGQGLQFLFEYFSETQRNKGNFPGRFSGRQFSNSRSEMNVSTLELGDSALYLCASGPSDRSDTQYFGPGTRLTVL.

This clone has only one observation. V is TRBV7-2 and J is TRBJ2-3, with D maybe TRBD2 (5 bases). This CDR3 spans 13 amino acids. The ends were cut back, 4 bases at V and 5 bases at J, with 10 bases in the middle. CDR1 is SGHTA and CDR2 is FQGNSA in the germline V gene. The CDR3 here is CASSSTAVDTQYF. In DNA, the CDR3 is TGTGCCAGCAGCTCAACAGCGGTAGATACGCAGTATTTT.

This clone was picked up one time. V usage is TRBV5-6 and J usage is TRBJ2-1; 11 nucleotides agree with TRBD1. This CDR3 region has 17 residues. In germline, CDR1 is SGHDT, CDR2 YYEEEE. Losses at the gene ends were 0 bases for V and 9 bases for J; bases not matched to a gene: 11. CDR3 sequence (DNA): TGTGCCAGCAGCTTGGACACCCGGGACAGGGGGGGCACTGAGCAGTTCTTC. Translating gives CASSLDTRDRGGTEQFF.

The gene calls are TRBV27 and TRBJ2-7, with 8 nucleotides matching TRBD1. The CDR3 length is 16 residues. CDR1 is MNHEY, CDR2 SMNVEV, per germline (reference sequence). The junction had 7 bases not matched to a gene; V was cut back by 0 bases and J by 3 bases. The CDR3 DNA reads as TGTGCCAGCAGTTTATCGGGACAGGTACCCAACTACGAGCAGTACTTC. It translates to CASSLSGQVPNYEQYF.

In DNA form, the CDR3 reads TGTGCCAGCAGGGGATCGACGTGGGAGGTAGGAGCTTTCTTT. Translated, it gives CASRGSTWEVGAFF. The chain links TRBV2 to TRBJ1-1; D gene uncertain. The CDR3 contains 14 residues. Germline assignment: CDR1 SNHLY and CDR2 FYNNEI. V lost 6 bases to trimming and J lost 10 bases, with 21 bases between them.

V gene TRBV4-2 combines with J gene TRBJ1-6; maybe TRBD1 (5 bases). Trimming pared 1 base from V and 8 bases from J, leaving 6 bases between. Germline V gene data show CDR1 as LGHNA and CDR2 as YNFKEQ. CDR3 length equals 13 residues. The DNA for the CDR3 is TGTGCCAGCAGCCAAGGGGGGGATTCACCCCTCCACTTT. Amino acid sequence: CASSQGGDSPLHF.

V gene TRBV6-4 combines with J gene TRBJ1-1, with a possible D match to TRBD1 (5 bases). V was trimmed by 7 bases and J by 5 bases, leaving 20 bases between them. The germline V gene has CDR1 MRHNA and CDR2 SNTAGT. The CDR3 length is 15 residues. DNA of the CDR3: TGTGCCAGCACCAACTCTGACAGTGTTGGGACTGAAGCTTTCTTT. It yields the protein CASTNSDSVGTEAFF.